These 16 T cell receptor beta chains originate from one sample sequenced in a study of neurological immune-mediated disorders. TCRdb reprocessed the 5' RACE reads via MiXCR and lists one record per CDR3 protein. In the table there are fewer than 90,000 distinct CDR3 sequences, less than 5.5% of which are singletons. The specimen was PBMCs. Receptor source: a man in his late teens or twenties with multiple sclerosis.

This clonotype was found many times. V is TRBV28 and J is TRBJ2-5; 8 nucleotides agree with TRBD1. After removal of 6 bases from V and 5 bases from J, the junction contained 5 bases not matched to a gene. The CDR3 covers 13 residues. Per germline, CDR1 MDHEN and CDR2 SYDVKM. The CDR3 loop is CASSRRTGETQYF. The CDR3 DNA reads TGTGCCAGCAGCCGACGGACAGGGGAGACCCAGTACTTC.

This clonotype has a count of ten or more. V usage is TRBV5-6 and J usage is TRBJ2-4; TRBD1 matches at 7 bases. V dropped 1 base and J dropped 5; count of bases not matched to a gene: 6. In germline, CDR1 is SGHDT, CDR2 YYEEEE. There are 15 residues in the CDR3. CDR3 amino acids: CASSLSPGQQNIQYF. CDR3 in DNA: TGTGCCAGCAGCTTGTCTCCGGGACAGCAAAACATTCAGTACTTC.

In this sample, this clonotype turned up many times. V is TRBV20-1 and J is TRBJ1-1, with TRBD1 matching over 8 bases. V shed 0 bases, J shed 10 bases, and the junction held 10 bases outside the gene matches. The length of the CDR3 is 14 residues. Germline values: CDR1 DFQATT, CDR2 SNEGSKA (reference sequence). This CDR3 is CSARDVAGGLRAFF. The DNA of the CDR3 is TGCAGTGCTAGAGATGTGGCAGGGGGCTTAAGAGCTTTCTTT.

The table lists this clonotype with many counts. The chain is built from TRBV6-4 and TRBJ2-1, with a weak D call TRBD1 (5 bases). The V end lost 4 bases, the J end lost 0 bases, and 10 bases lay between the germline ends. Germline-derived CDR1 and CDR2 are MRHNA and SNTAGT. CDR3 length: 15 amino acids. The CDR3: CASSVHGASYNEQFF. The CDR3 bases are TGTGCCAGCAGTGTACATGGGGCCTCCTACAATGAGCAGTTCTTC.

This clonotype was seen ten or more times. This chain uses TRBV12-3 or TRBV12-4 with TRBJ2-1, with 13 nucleotides matching TRBD2. The CDR3 is 15 residues long. V shed 4 bases and J 8 bases; nucleotides not matched to a gene: 5. The CDR3 bases are TGTGCCAGCAGTTCAGGGACTAGCGGGATCTATGAGCAGTTCTTC. This codes for CASSSGTSGIYEQFF.

This clonotype was picked up many times. The CDR3 spells CASRTGGTAGNTIYF. In DNA form, the CDR3 reads TGTGCCAGCAGAACAGGGGGCACGGCTGGAAACACCATATATTTT. This chain connects TRBV6-6 to TRBJ1-3; 9 bases match TRBD1. With 6 bases clipped from V and 2 bases from J, the junction kept 5 bases outside the gene matches. The CDR3 has 15 amino acids. The germline V gene encodes CDR1 MNHNY and CDR2 SVGAGI (reference sequence).

The table lists this clonotype with many counts. In DNA form, the CDR3 reads TGTGCCAGCAGGATCGCGGGACTAGCGGGCCACAATGAGCAGTTCTTC. Its protein is CASRIAGLAGHNEQFF. V usage is TRBV12-3 or TRBV12-4 and J usage is TRBJ2-1; 12 positions match TRBD2. This CDR3 has 16 amino acids. The V and J ends lost 6 bases and 5 bases, in that order; junction bases with no gene match: 8.

This clonotype was seen ten or more times. V usage is TRBV28 and J usage is TRBJ2-7; 7 positions agree with TRBD2. V gave up 4 bases and J gave up 3 bases; unmatched junction bases: 6. The CDR3 covers 14 residues. Germline V gives CDR1 MDHEN, CDR2 SYDVKM. CDR3 coding DNA: TGTGCCAGCAGTTCACCTCCTAGCGGCTACGAGCAGTACTTC. As protein: CASSSPPSGYEQYF.

This sequence joins TRBV20-1 and TRBJ1-1; D uncertain. The CDR3 is made up of 13 amino acids. CDR1 is DFQATT, CDR2 SNEGSKA, per germline (reference sequence). V was shortened by 5 bases and J by 1 base, with 11 bases between the two germline ends. The CDR3 nucleotides are TGCAGTGCTGCCGCCGAACGGAACACTGAAGCTTTCTTT. This encodes CSAAAERNTEAFF.

This clonotype has ten or more counts. This chain connects TRBV12-3 or TRBV12-4 to TRBJ2-6; no firm D call. The CDR3 covers 14 residues. The germline V and J ends were trimmed by 6 bases and 0 bases, with 6 bases remaining between them. CDR3 sequence reads: CASSLRSGANVLTF. The CDR3 region has the DNA TGTGCCAGCAGCTTGCGCTCTGGGGCCAACGTCCTGACTTTC.

This clonotype was observed at least ten times. This chain joins TRBV4-2 and TRBJ2-3; D is possibly TRBD2 (5 bases). Germline V gene lookup returns CDR1 LGHNA and CDR2 YNFKEQ. Trimming took 5 bases from V and 2 from J, leaving 23 bases between them. This CDR3 region has 18 residues. The DNA of the CDR3 is TGTGCCAGCAGCGGTCGCCTGGACTGGGAGAGGCCCACAGATACGCAGTATTTT. It is translated as CASSGRLDWERPTDTQYF.

This clonotype was observed many times. The rearrangement links TRBV4-2 to TRBJ2-5, with D maybe TRBD2 (6 bases). Between the trimmed V and J ends, which lost 1 base and 5 bases, there was a span of 14 bases. The CDR3 extends over 15 amino acids. Germline CDR1 is LGHNA and CDR2 is YNFKEQ. CDR3 in DNA: TGTGCCAGCAGCCAAGGGTCTGGAGGGGTCGAGACCCAGTACTTC. Its protein is CASSQGSGGVETQYF.

This clonotype was observed many times. The chain couples TRBV5-1 to TRBJ2-1; maybe TRBD2 (6 bases). This CDR3 region has 15 residues. V was pared by 1 base and J by 5 bases, with 13 bases between. Per the germline V gene, CDR1 is SGHRS and CDR2 is YFSETQ. In nucleotides, the CDR3 is TGCGCCAGCAGCTTGCAGGCGCGGGGTGACAATGAGCAGTTCTTC. This encodes CASSLQARGDNEQFF.

This clonotype was observed at least ten times. The V gene is TRBV6-6, the J gene TRBJ1-3; the D is unclear. V lost 3 bases and J lost 7, with 10 bases in between. The CDR3 sequence is 13 residues long. CDR1 is MNHNY and CDR2 is SVGAGI in the germline V gene (reference sequence). The CDR3 sequence: CASSYGPGNTIYF. DNA of the CDR3: TGTGCCAGCAGTTATGGGCCGGGGAACACCATATATTTT.

The CDR3 DNA reads TGTGCCACACTGAACAGGGTTCACACTGAAGCTTTCTTT. It specifies CATLNRVHTEAFF. The gene calls are TRBV27 and TRBJ1-1, with D possibly being TRBD1 (6 bases). This CDR3 is 13 amino acids long. CDR1 and CDR2 from the germline V gene are MNHEY and SMNVEV (reference sequence). With 10 bases removed from V and 3 bases from J, the gap between germline ends came to 15 bases.

This clonotype was recorded at least ten times. This chain uses TRBV9 with TRBJ1-1, with D hard to call. CDR1 is SGDLS, CDR2 YYNGEE, per germline. Trimming left V 0 bases short and J 1 base short, with 10 bases between. The CDR3 spans 15 residues. This chain's CDR3 is CASSVGGNPNTEAFF. CDR3 nucleotides: TGTGCCAGCAGCGTAGGGGGAAACCCGAACACTGAAGCTTTCTTT.